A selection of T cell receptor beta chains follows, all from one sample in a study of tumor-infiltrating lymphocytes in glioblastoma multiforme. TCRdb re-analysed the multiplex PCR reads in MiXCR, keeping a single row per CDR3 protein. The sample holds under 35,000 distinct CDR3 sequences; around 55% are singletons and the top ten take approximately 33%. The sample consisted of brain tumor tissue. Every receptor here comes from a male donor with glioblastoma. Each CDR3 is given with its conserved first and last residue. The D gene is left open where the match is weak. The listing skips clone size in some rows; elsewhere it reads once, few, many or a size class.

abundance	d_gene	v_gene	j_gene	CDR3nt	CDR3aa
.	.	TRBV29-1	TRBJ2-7	TGCAGCGTTGTTTCCGGGCCTTATTCCTACGAGCGGTACTTC	CSVVSGPYSYERYF
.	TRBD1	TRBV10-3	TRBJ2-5	TGTGCCATCAACGCGGACAGGGACCGCCAAGAGATCCAGTACTTC	CAINADRDRQEIQYF
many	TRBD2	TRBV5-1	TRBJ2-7	TGCGCCAGCAGCCAAACGCCGGGAGGGTCCTACGAGCAGTACTTC	CASSQTPGGSYEQYF
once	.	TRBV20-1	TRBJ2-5	TGCAGTGCTGATGACTGGGAAAGTTCGGAGACCCAATACTTC	CSADDWESSETQYF
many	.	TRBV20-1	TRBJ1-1	TGCAGTGCTAGAGGTAGCCCTGAAGCTTTCTTT	CSARGSPEAFF
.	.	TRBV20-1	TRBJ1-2	TGCAGTGCTATAAAGAGCAGGGTTGATGGTTACACCTTC	CSAIKSRVDGYTF
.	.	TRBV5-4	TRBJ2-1	TGTGCCTGTAGCTTTTGGTACAATGAGCAGTTCTTC	CACSFWYNEQFF
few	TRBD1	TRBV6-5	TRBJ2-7	TGTGCCAGCAGTCAGGGACAGGGGCTTTACGAGCAGTACTTC	CASSQGQGLYEQYF
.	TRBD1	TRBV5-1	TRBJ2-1	TGCGCCAGCAGCTTGGGCGGACAGGGGGCAAGGAATGAGCAGCTCTTC	CASSLGGQGARNEQLF
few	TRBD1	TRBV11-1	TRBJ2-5	TGTGCCAGCAGCCGAATCACAGGGGGCAGAGAGACCCAGTACTTC	CASSRITGGRETQYF
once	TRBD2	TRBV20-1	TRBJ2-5	TGCAGTGCTAGAGAACTAGCGGGGGGCCTAATCGAGACCCAGTACTTC	CSARELAGGLIETQYF
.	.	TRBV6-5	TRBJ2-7	TGTGCCAGCAGTTACGGACCGCCGACCCTCTACGAGCAGTACTTC	CASSYGPPTLYEQYF
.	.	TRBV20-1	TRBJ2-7	TGCAGTGCTAGAGGCCTTACGTCAAGAGTCACCTACGAGCAGTACTTC	CSARGLTSRVTYEQYF
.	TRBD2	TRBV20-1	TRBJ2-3	TGCAGTTCGAGTATGGGCGGGAGTATCGCAGATGCGCAGTATTTT	CSSSMGGSIADAQYF
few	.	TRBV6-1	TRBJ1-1	TGTGCCAGCACCATCCCTTTGTTGAACACTGAAGCTTTCTTT	CASTIPLLNTEAFF